What follows are 32 T cell receptor beta chains derived from one specimen sequenced in a study of blood T cell repertoires in COVID-19. Here immunoSEQ multiplex PCR was the method, and the copy in TCRdb shows in-frame clones only, minus some. The table shows roughly 120,000 clones, with 88% occurring only once. What was sequenced was peripheral blood. These receptors all stem from a woman aged 45-59 years with active or convalescent COVID-19.

This clone was detected only a few times. This chain connects TRBV18 to TRBJ2-7, with D perhaps matching TRBD1 (6 bases). Trimming took 3 bases from V and 4 from J, leaving 13 bases between them. The CDR3 is 14 residues long. Looked up from germline, CDR1 is KGHSH and CDR2 is LQKENI. In DNA, the CDR3 is TGTGCCAGCTCACCTAACAGGGAAGGGTACGAGCAGTACTTC. Residues: CASSPNREGYEQYF.

The chain has TRBV30 and TRBJ1-1, with TRBD1 as a possible D gene (5 bases). Germline V gene data show CDR1 as GTSNPN and CDR2 as SVGIG (reference sequence). The CDR3 is 15 amino acids. With 4 bases removed from V and 0 bases from J, the gap between germline ends came to 15 bases. CDR3 residues: CAWTRRGRMNTEAFF. CDR3 coding DNA: TGTGCCTGGACCCGGAGGGGCCGAATGAACACTGAAGCTTTCTTT.

The chain employs TRBV7-8 and TRBJ2-2; D is ambiguous. Germline V gene sequence: CDR1 SGHVS, CDR2 FQNEAQ. This CDR3 comprises 16 residues. Trimming pared 4 bases from V and 1 base from J, leaving 13 bases between. The CDR3 bases are TGTGCCAGCAGCTCAGGCCGTGTGGGGAACACCGGGGAGCTGTTTTTT. This codes for CASSSGRVGNTGELFF.

The CDR3 here is CASSYLRAGPGELFF. The CDR3 bases are TGTGCCAGCAGTTACCTGAGGGCCGGACCCGGGGAGCTGTTTTTT. The genes are TRBV6-2 or TRBV6-3 and TRBJ2-2; tentatively, D is TRBD2 (5 bases). The V gene's germline CDR1 is MNHEY and CDR2 SVGEGT. The CDR3 has 15 amino acids. V was trimmed by 2 bases and J by 6 bases, leaving 13 bases between them.

This chain joins TRBV28 and TRBJ1-3; D gene uncertain. Germline V gene lookup returns CDR1 MDHEN and CDR2 SYDVKM. V was clipped by 7 bases and J by 0 bases, with 10 bases between them. The CDR3 has 14 amino acids. The CDR3 protein is CASISEGSGNTIYF. CDR3 coding DNA: TGTGCCAGCATATCCGAGGGCTCTGGAAACACCATATATTTT.

This sequence joins TRBV30 and TRBJ2-3, with a possible D match to TRBD1 (5 bases). The length of the CDR3 is 12 residues. V lost 0 bases to trimming and J lost 4 bases, with 5 bases between them. The V gene's germline CDR1 is GTSNPN and CDR2 SVGIG (reference sequence). CDR3 nucleotides: TGTGCCTGGAGTGTACAGGCAGATACGCAGTATTTT. It yields the protein CAWSVQADTQYF.

This chain joins TRBV11-2 and TRBJ1-6, with D perhaps TRBD1 (5 bases). The V gene's germline CDR1 is SGHAT and CDR2 FQNNGV. The CDR3 contains 15 residues. Trimming removed 2 bases from V and 7 bases from J, with 12 bases in between. CDR3 sequence (DNA): TGTGCCAGCAGCTTAAACGGACAATTCAATTCACCCCTCCACTTT. This encodes CASSLNGQFNSPLHF.

In this sample, this clone turned up once. The rearrangement links TRBV28 to TRBJ1-5, with 10 positions matching TRBD1. V shed 3 bases and J 0 bases; nucleotides not matched to a gene: 8. This CDR3 has 18 amino acids. Germline CDR1 reads MDHEN; CDR2 reads SYDVKM. The CDR3 nucleotides read TGTGCCAGCAGTTTGTCGACAGGGGGCCCATATAGCAATCAGCCCCAGCATTTT. Protein: CASSLSTGGPYSNQPQHF.

This sequence joins TRBV18 and TRBJ2-7; D perhaps matches TRBD1 (6 bases). This CDR3 comprises 13 residues. Germline V gene lookup returns CDR1 KGHSH and CDR2 LQKENI. Trimming took off 3 bases at V and 5 bases at J, with 11 bases between the two ends. The CDR3 coding sequence is TGTGCCAGCTCACCCGGCAGGGGCCACGAGCAGTACTTC. The encoded protein is CASSPGRGHEQYF.

This clone was counted between two and nine times. The gene calls are TRBV16 and TRBJ2-1; no definite D call. Trimming shortened V by 4 bases and J by 2 bases, and 12 bases separated the two germline ends. This CDR3 spans 15 amino acids. Per the germline V gene, CDR1 is KGHSY and CDR2 is FQNENV. Written as DNA, the CDR3 is TGTGCCAGCAGCCCTAGTCTAGGCACCTACAATGAGCAGTTCTTC. Protein sequence: CASSPSLGTYNEQFF.

This chain connects TRBV5-1 to TRBJ2-3; TRBD2 is a possible D gene (6 bases). The V end lost 0 bases, the J end lost 6 bases, and 14 bases lay between the germline ends. Germline assignment: CDR1 SGHRS and CDR2 YFSETQ. CDR3 size: 15 residues. The CDR3 nucleotides read TGCGCCAGCAGCTTGGCCCCGGGAGAGGGGGATACGCAGTATTTT. It yields the protein CASSLAPGEGDTQYF.

J is TRBJ1-6 and V is TRBV11-2; TRBD1 aligns across 8 bases. Germline V gene lookup returns CDR1 SGHAT and CDR2 FQNNGV. This CDR3 region has 16 residues. J gave up 9 bases and V 5 bases, and 12 bases lay outside the gene matches. The CDR3 is CASSPGQGLGLSPLHF. The CDR3, as DNA: TGTGCCAGCAGCCCTGGACAGGGCCTCGGACTTTCACCCCTCCACTTT.

The chain recombines TRBV4-2 with TRBJ1-3, with D unresolved. V dropped 0 bases and J dropped 0 bases, with 6 bases sitting between them. Germline V gene sequence: CDR1 LGHNA, CDR2 YNFKEQ. This CDR3 contains 15 residues. CDR3 sequence (DNA): TGTGCCAGCAGCCAAGATGGCAACTCTGGAAACACCATATATTTT. Translating gives CASSQDGNSGNTIYF.

This clone has just one count. The chain carries TRBV30 and TRBJ2-1; TRBD1 might be the D (5 bases). Germline V gives CDR1 GTSNPN, CDR2 SVGIG (reference sequence). Between the trimmed V and J ends, which lost 2 bases and 10 bases, there was a span of 15 bases. The CDR3 extends over 13 amino acids. CDR3 sequence: CAWSLPPRVEQFF. CDR3 bases: TGTGCCTGGAGTCTCCCCCCCAGGGTAGAGCAGTTCTTC. The entire variable domain, with the rest obtained from reference TRBV30 and TRBJ2-1, is as follows: SQTIHQWPATLVQPVGSPLSLECTVEGTSNPNLYWYRQAAGRGLQLLFYSVGIGQISSEVPQNLSASRPQDRQFILSSKKLLLSDSGFYLCAWSLPPRVEQFFGPGTRLTVL.

The chain uses TRBV30 and TRBJ1-1; 7 nucleotides match TRBD1. The CDR3 is made up of 13 amino acids. Trimming cost V 0 bases and J 4 bases; bases outside gene matches: 2. Germline V gene sequence: CDR1 GTSNPN, CDR2 SVGIG (reference sequence). The CDR3 DNA follows: TGTGCCTGGAGTGTAGGGGGCATCACTGAAGCTTTCTTT. Its translation: CAWSVGGITEAFF.

The chain couples TRBV12-3 or TRBV12-4 to TRBJ2-4; D gene ambiguous. V was pared by 4 bases and J by 11 bases, with 15 bases between. This CDR3 is built from 13 residues. The CDR3 protein is CASSSNVVAVQYF. CDR3 in DNA: TGTGCCAGCAGTTCGAATGTCGTTGCGGTTCAGTACTTC.

The J gene is TRBJ2-7, the V gene TRBV29-1; 15 bases agree with TRBD2. The CDR3 totals 13 residues. The junction had 4 bases not matched to a gene; V was cut back by 6 bases and J by 7 bases. Germline V lookup: CDR1 SQVTM, CDR2 ANQGSEA. Here the CDR3 reads CSVGLAGGGEQYF. CDR3 DNA sequence: TGCAGCGTCGGACTAGCGGGAGGGGGTGAGCAGTACTTC.

The CDR3 spells CASSPQGDTIYF. The CDR3 DNA reads TGTGCCAGCAGCCCACAGGGGGACACCATATATTTT. The genes are TRBV7-2 and TRBJ1-3; 8 bases align to TRBD1. Losses at the gene ends were 5 bases for V and 8 bases for J; bases not matched to a gene: 2. Germline values: CDR1 SGHTA, CDR2 FQGNSA. The CDR3 consists of 12 residues.

The chain combines TRBV19 with TRBJ2-5; D may be TRBD1 (5 bases). V was shortened by 1 base and J by 5 bases, with 14 bases between the two germline ends. This CDR3 spans 15 amino acids. Germline V lookup: CDR1 LNHDA, CDR2 SQIVND (reference sequence). The CDR3 region has the DNA TGTGCCAGTAGTATAGGGAATCAGGGTTCCGAGACCCAGTACTTC. This codes for CASSIGNQGSETQYF.

This clone appeared a few times. This chain connects TRBV24-1 to TRBJ2-7; tentative D call: TRBD2 (6 bases). CDR3 length: 14 residues. V shed 9 bases and J shed 2 bases, with 16 bases lying between them. From germline, CDR1 is KGHDR and CDR2 SFDVKD. The CDR3 DNA reads TGTGCCACCGAGGGGACTGCGGACCCCTACGAGCAGTACTTC. This codes for CATEGTADPYEQYF.

The rearrangement links TRBV7-8 to TRBJ1-5; the D gene is possibly TRBD1 (6 bases). In germline, CDR1 is SGHVS, CDR2 FQNEAQ. Between the trimmed V and J ends, which lost 1 base and 5 bases, there was a span of 9 bases. This CDR3 is 14 amino acids long. CDR3 in amino acids: CASSLEGGDQPQHF. The CDR3 DNA is TGTGCCAGCAGCTTAGAAGGGGGGGATCAGCCCCAGCATTTT.

CDR3 in DNA: TGTGCCAGCAGTCCTCCGGGACTAGCGGGGAGCCATTACTTC. Translated, it gives CASSPPGLAGSHYF. This chain links TRBV28 with TRBJ2-7; 13 nucleotides agree with TRBD2. The CDR3 spans 14 residues. After removal of 5 bases from V and 13 bases from J, the junction contained 11 bases not matched to a gene. The germline V gene has CDR1 MDHEN and CDR2 SYDVKM.

The chain uses TRBV5-1 and TRBJ2-5; possibly TRBD2 for D (5 bases). The CDR3 loop spans 13 amino acids. Trimming cost V 0 bases and J 7 bases, with 10 bases left between them. From germline, CDR1 is SGHRS and CDR2 YFSETQ. Here the CDR3 DNA reads TGCGCCAGCAGCTTGGAGATTCGGGGGACCCAGTACTTC. Translated, it gives CASSLEIRGTQYF. The whole variable domain, remainder taken from reference TRBV5-1 and TRBJ2-5, is KAGVTQTPRYLIKTRGQQVTLSCSPISGHRSVSWYQQTPGQGLQFLFEYFSETQRNKGNFPGRFSGRQFSNSRSEMNVSTLELGDSALYLCASSLEIRGTQYFGPGTRLLVL.

V gene TRBV5-6 combines with J gene TRBJ2-3; D perhaps matches TRBD2 (6 bases). The germline V gene encodes CDR1 SGHDT and CDR2 YYEEEE. This CDR3 spans 14 amino acids. The V and J ends lost 6 bases and 4 bases respectively, with 15 bases between them. The CDR3 region is CASMEAGRADTQYF. DNA for the CDR3: TGTGCCAGCATGGAGGCGGGAAGAGCAGATACGCAGTATTTT.

The V gene is TRBV5-1, the J gene TRBJ1-1; 9 bases match TRBD1. The germline V gene encodes CDR1 SGHRS and CDR2 YFSETQ. The length of the CDR3 is 13 residues. V lost 10 bases to trimming and J lost 1 base; unmatched junction nucleotides: 5. The CDR3: CALNRGRNTEAFF. As DNA, the CDR3 is TGCGCCCTCAACAGGGGGCGGAACACTGAAGCTTTCTTT.

This chain joins TRBV4-3 and TRBJ2-3; D uncertain. V was cut by 1 base and J by 2 bases, with 10 bases left in between. The germline gives CDR1 LGHNA, CDR2 YSLEER. This CDR3 is 15 amino acids long. CDR3 amino acids: CASSQAEMSTDTQYF. CDR3 DNA: TGCGCCAGCAGCCAAGCTGAGATGTCCACAGATACGCAGTATTTT.

This sequence joins TRBV6-6 and TRBJ1-4; possible D gene TRBD1, 6 bases. CDR3 length equals 13 residues. Looked up from germline, CDR1 is MNHNY and CDR2 is SVGAGI (reference sequence). Trimming removed 0 bases from V and 16 bases from J, with 15 bases in between. In nucleotides, the CDR3 is TGTGCCAGCAGTTACTCGGAAAGGGAGGGGGGGTTTTTT. Protein product: CASSYSEREGGFF.

The J gene is TRBJ2-5, the V gene TRBV7-9; 9 bases match TRBD1. The CDR3 consists of 14 residues. The germline V gene has CDR1 SEHNR and CDR2 FQNEAQ (reference sequence). Trimming at V came to 5 bases and at J to 5 bases, leaving 6 bases not matched to a gene. CDR3 coding DNA: TGTGCCAGCAGCCTTGGACAGGGGCAGGAGACCCAGTACTTC. Translated, it gives CASSLGQGQETQYF.

V gene TRBV6-5 combines with J gene TRBJ2-7; D may be TRBD1 (6 bases). Trimming pared 2 bases from V and 1 base from J, leaving 12 bases between. The V gene's germline CDR1 is MNHEY and CDR2 SVGAGI. This CDR3 is 15 amino acids long. The CDR3 DNA sequence: TGTGCCAGCAGTTACGTACAGGGACCGTCCTACGAGCAGTACTTC. Protein product: CASSYVQGPSYEQYF.

The gene calls are TRBV11-2 and TRBJ2-2; 8 bases align to TRBD2. The germline gives CDR1 SGHAT, CDR2 FQNNGV. With 8 bases clipped from V and 0 bases from J, the junction kept 5 bases outside the gene matches. The CDR3 spans 15 residues. The CDR3 region has the DNA TGTGCCAGCCGTTTTAGCGGGGCGAACACCGGGGAGCTGTTTTTT. Amino acids: CASRFSGANTGELFF.

The rearrangement joins TRBV19 to TRBJ1-4, with 7 bases matching TRBD1. Trimming at V came to 7 bases and at J to 5 bases, leaving 7 bases not matched to a gene. Germline V lookup: CDR1 LNHDA, CDR2 SQIVND (reference sequence). This CDR3 contains 14 residues. The CDR3 DNA reads as TGTGCCAGTAAATCACAGGGGAAGAATGAAAAACTGTTTTTT. Amino acid sequence: CASKSQGKNEKLFF.

In this sample, this clone turned up once. This chain links TRBV9 with TRBJ1-4; 11 bases map to TRBD1. This CDR3 has 15 amino acids. V gave up 3 bases and J gave up 5 bases; unmatched junction bases: 3. CDR1 is SGDLS, CDR2 YYNGEE, per germline. CDR3 protein: CASSGRDRGNEKLFF. CDR3 sequence (DNA): TGTGCCAGCAGCGGACGGGACAGGGGGAATGAAAAACTGTTTTTT.